Below, 28 T cell receptor beta chains from the same sample are listed, as sequenced in a study of Graves' ophthalmopathy and Graves' hyperthyroidism. The study amplified TCR beta CDR3 regions using RNA transcripts. RT-PCR was first run with HTBI primers, then multiplex PCR in a second round. TCRdb redid the calling of the multiplex PCR reads with MiXCR, one entry per CDR3 protein. The sample lists about 700,000 distinct CDR3 sequences, around 40% occurring once. The sequenced sample was peripheral blood. The source of these receptors is an adult man with Graves' ophthalmopathy.

The rearrangement links TRBV6-6 to TRBJ2-7; D is undetermined. V shed 6 bases and J shed 5 bases, with 11 bases lying between them. The CDR3 is 12 residues long. CDR1 MNHNY and CDR2 SVGAGI come from the germline V gene (reference sequence). The CDR3 reads CASRDTVDEQYF. Written as DNA, the CDR3 is TGTGCCAGCAGGGATACGGTGGACGAGCAGTACTTC.

This clonotype was seen a handful of times. Its ends do not fully match the called genes, so a read error is possible. The chain couples TRBV24-1 to TRBJ1-5; D is undetermined. This CDR3 contains 15 residues. The germline V gene encodes CDR1 KGHDR and CDR2 SFDVKD. This chain's CDR3 is CASSYRPTSNQPQHF. The DNA for the CDR3 is TGTGCCAGCAGTTACCGTCCGACTAGCAATCAGCCCCAGCATTTT.

The chain uses TRBV7-9 and TRBJ1-2; D gene uncertain. Trimming removed 3 bases at V and 4 bases at J, with 12 bases between. Per germline, CDR1 SEHNR and CDR2 FQNEAQ (reference sequence). This CDR3 has 14 residues. This chain's CDR3 is CASSLTGLAYGYTF. The CDR3 nucleotides read TGTGCCAGCAGCTTGACGGGGTTGGCCTATGGCTACACCTTC.

The V gene is TRBV7-6, the J gene TRBJ2-2, with D possibly TRBD2 on 6 matching bases. Looked up from germline, CDR1 is SGHVS and CDR2 is FNYEAQ. This CDR3 comprises 17 residues. V lost 5 bases to trimming and J lost 0 bases, with 16 bases between them. The CDR3, as DNA: TGTGCCAGCAGCCGCGGGGTAGCGGAGACGAACACCGGGGAGCTGTTTTTT. It codes for CASSRGVAETNTGELFF.

This clonotype was seen repeatedly, ten times or more. The chain carries TRBV5-6 and TRBJ1-1, with D possibly being TRBD1 (5 bases). This CDR3 spans 15 amino acids. V lost 7 bases to trimming and J lost 4 bases, with 20 bases between them. The germline V gene encodes CDR1 SGHDT and CDR2 YYEEEE. The CDR3 loop reads CASHRRGGGTTEAFF. CDR3 in DNA: TGTGCCAGCCACCGTCGGGGGGGAGGGACCACTGAAGCTTTCTTT.

This clonotype showed up many times. This rearrangement joins TRBV2 to TRBJ1-5; 10 positions match TRBD1. The length of the CDR3 is 15 residues. The trim removed 7 bases at V and 4 bases at J, leaving 7 bases unmatched. Germline V gene data show CDR1 as SNHLY and CDR2 as FYNNEI. The CDR3 DNA sequence: TGTGCCAGCAAGGAGGACAGGGGGGAAAATCAGCCCCAGCATTTT. Amino acid sequence: CASKEDRGENQPQHF.

J is TRBJ2-5 and V is TRBV20-1; D is possibly TRBD1 (6 bases). CDR1 is DFQATT, CDR2 SNEGSKA, per germline (reference sequence). The CDR3 runs to 12 residues. Between the trimmed V and J ends, which lost 6 bases and 5 bases, there was a span of 13 bases. The CDR3 bases are TGCAGTGCCAACAGGGAGATGGAGACCCAGTACTTC. It is translated as CSANREMETQYF.

The rearrangement links TRBV2 to TRBJ2-7, with D hard to call. CDR1 is SNHLY, CDR2 FYNNEI, per germline. The V end was cut by 3 bases, the J end by 5 bases, with 8 bases between. The CDR3 runs 12 residues. CDR3 bases: TGTGCCAGCAGTGAGGCATGGGACGAGCAGTACTTC. Its protein is CASSEAWDEQYF.

The rearrangement links TRBV24-1 to TRBJ2-7; 8 bases align to TRBD1. This CDR3 comprises 15 residues. Germline V gene data show CDR1 as KGHDR and CDR2 as SFDVKD. Trimming removed 9 bases from V and 0 bases from J; junction bases left unmatched: 9. CDR3 region: CATSSTGALSYEQYF. The CDR3 bases are TGTGCCACCTCCTCGACAGGGGCCCTCTCCTACGAGCAGTACTTC.

The chain links TRBV29-1 to TRBJ2-7; 7 bases fit TRBD1. V shed 8 bases and J 2 bases; nucleotides not matched to a gene: 15. This CDR3 has 15 amino acids. Germline V CDR1 and CDR2: SQVTM, ANQGSEA. Here the CDR3 reads CSIGQDAGGTYEQYF. The CDR3 DNA sequence: TGCAGCATCGGACAGGACGCAGGGGGTACCTACGAGCAGTACTTC.

The chain is built from TRBV6-2 or TRBV6-3 and TRBJ2-7, with a weak D call TRBD2 (6 bases). V gave up 7 bases and J gave up 2 bases, with 12 bases separating them. CDR1 is MNHEY and CDR2 is SVGEGT in the germline V gene. The CDR3 spans 13 residues. This CDR3 is CASTRGTTYEQYF. CDR3 bases: TGTGCCAGCACCCGGGGGACGACCTACGAGCAGTACTTC.

The chain employs TRBV29-1 and TRBJ1-2; D is undetermined. CDR1 SQVTM and CDR2 ANQGSEA come from the germline V gene. The CDR3 totals 12 residues. V gave up 4 bases and J gave up 7 bases, with 13 bases separating them. CDR3 sequence (DNA): TGCAGCGTTGCCGGGGTCCGCGGTGGCTACACCTTC. Protein sequence: CSVAGVRGGYTF.

V usage is TRBV9 and J usage is TRBJ1-6; weak D call: TRBD1 (6 bases). From germline, CDR1 is SGDLS and CDR2 YYNGEE. V shed 4 bases and J shed 11 bases, with 19 bases lying between them. This CDR3 region has 15 residues. The CDR3 DNA reads TGTGCCAGCAGCCAAGAGAGTGGCAGGGGCACACCCCTCCACTTT. Translation: CASSQESGRGTPLHF.

On this clonotype: In this CDR3 the conserved last residue, phenylalanine or tryptophan, is missing, so a read error is likely. It is unclear where the CDR3 begins or ends on the DNA, so no DNA is shown, and the CDR3 is as TCRdb lists it. The chain carries TRBV15 and TRBJ2-6; the table names TRBD2, a call not compared with the DNA. CDR1 and CDR2 (germline): LNHNV, YYDKDF (reference sequence). A total of 13 residues make up the CDR3, ends included. CDR3 region: CATSRDLGLAGGP.

V and J are TRBV29-1 and TRBJ2-1; the D is unclear. CDR1 and CDR2 (germline): SQVTM, ANQGSEA. This CDR3 is 12 amino acids long. V lost 4 bases and J 6 bases, leaving 10 bases between the germline ends. Here the CDR3 reads CSVGVTLNEQFF. The CDR3 nucleotides are TGCAGCGTTGGCGTGACACTCAATGAGCAGTTCTTC.

The chain combines TRBV20-1 with TRBJ1-2; D not resolved. The CDR3 length is 15 residues. The V gene's germline CDR1 is DFQATT and CDR2 SNEGSKA (reference sequence). Trimming left V 3 bases short and J 0 bases short, with 14 bases between. DNA for the CDR3: TGCAGTGCTAGTCGTGACGGGGAAGCTAACTATGGCTACACCTTC. Translating it yields CSASRDGEANYGYTF.

Concerning this clonotype: Just one base apart from a much larger clone, this may be a read error. The chain joins TRBV7-3 to TRBJ1-1, with D possibly TRBD1 on 6 matching bases. The CDR3 has 15 amino acids. Trimming stripped 1 base from V and 0 bases from J, with 9 bases between. Germline assignment: CDR1 SGHTA and CDR2 FQGTGA. CDR3 DNA sequence: TGTGCCAGCAGCTTAATGCAGGGGATGAACACTGAAGCTTTCTTT. Its translation: CASSLMQGMNTEAFF.

The chain is built from TRBV7-9 and TRBJ1-2, with TRBD1 matching over 7 bases. With V trimmed by 4 bases and J by 0 bases, 11 bases remained unmatched. Germline assignment: CDR1 SEHNR and CDR2 FQNEAQ (reference sequence). CDR3 size: 17 residues. CDR3 nucleotides: TGTGCCAGCAGCTCAGAGGGGGCTCTCATAACTAACTATGGCTACACCTTC. It is translated as CASSSEGALITNYGYTF.

The J gene is TRBJ1-3, the V gene TRBV7-2; D is ambiguous. V was pared by 5 bases and J by 0 bases, with 17 bases between. This CDR3 spans 17 amino acids. Germline V gene lookup returns CDR1 SGHTA and CDR2 FQGNSA. CDR3 sequence reads: CASSPQIPRSSGNTIYF. The CDR3 nucleotides are TGTGCCAGCAGCCCCCAGATCCCGAGGAGCTCTGGAAACACCATATATTTT.

V gene TRBV29-1 combines with J gene TRBJ1-1, with D possibly TRBD1 on 5 matching bases. The CDR3 consists of 11 residues. Germline values: CDR1 SQVTM, CDR2 ANQGSEA. In DNA form, the CDR3 reads TGCATTGGCGGGGGGTCCACTGAAGCTTTCTTT. Encoded protein: CIGGGSTEAFF.

This clonotype was found many times. This chain uses TRBV14 with TRBJ2-7, with a tentative D call TRBD1 (5 bases). This CDR3 has 12 amino acids. V was shortened by 5 bases and J by 3 bases, with 8 bases between the two germline ends. Germline V CDR1 and CDR2: SGHDN, FVKESK. CDR3 nucleotide sequence: TGTGCCAGCAGCACCGACAGCTACGAGCAGTACTTC. It is translated as CASSTDSYEQYF.

This clonotype was found a few times. The CDR3 loop reads CASHVLTGLNTEAFF. The DNA for the CDR3 is TGTGCCAGCCATGTTCTTACAGGTCTGAACACTGAAGCTTTCTTT. This chain joins TRBV7-9 and TRBJ1-1, with a possible D match to TRBD1 (5 bases). With 8 bases removed from V and 0 bases from J, the gap between germline ends came to 16 bases. From germline, CDR1 is SEHNR and CDR2 FQNEAQ (reference sequence). The CDR3 spans 15 residues.

This clonotype was detected many times. V gene TRBV7-2 combines with J gene TRBJ1-5; D is ambiguous. The V end lost 2 bases, the J end lost 7 bases, and 9 bases lay between the germline ends. Germline CDR1 reads SGHTA; CDR2 reads FQGNSA. CDR3 size: 13 residues. DNA of the CDR3: TGTGCCAGCAGCTTATTTGAGACCCAGCCCCAGCATTTT. It specifies CASSLFETQPQHF.

This clonotype has ten or more counts. The chain is built from TRBV7-2 and TRBJ1-3, with D possibly TRBD1 on 6 matching bases. V lost 5 bases and J 4 bases, leaving 21 bases between the germline ends. Germline CDR1 and CDR2: SGHTA and FQGNSA. The CDR3 length is 17 residues. CDR3 sequence: CASSTLNQGMLGNTIYF. The CDR3 DNA reads as TGTGCCAGCAGCACCCTTAATCAGGGGATGTTGGGAAACACCATATATTTT.

The chain carries TRBV7-9 and TRBJ2-2, with D perhaps matching TRBD2 (7 bases). The CDR3 has 13 amino acids. Germline V lookup: CDR1 SEHNR, CDR2 FQNEAQ (reference sequence). V was pared by 11 bases and J by 2 bases, with 12 bases between. DNA for the CDR3: TGTGCCGGGGGGGCGCTTAACACCGGGGAGCTGTTTTTT. Its translation is CAGGALNTGELFF.

This clonotype appeared a few times. The chain employs TRBV11-2 and TRBJ1-2, with 9 bases identical to TRBD1. Germline assignment: CDR1 SGHAT and CDR2 FQNNGV. J was trimmed by 8 bases and V by 5 bases; bases with no gene match: 9. The CDR3 runs to 14 residues. CDR3 nucleotide sequence: TGTGCCAGCAGCCCAGGACAGGGGATGGGAGGCTACACCTTC. The encoded protein is CASSPGQGMGGYTF.

There are a few counts of this clonotype. The genes are TRBV6-1 and TRBJ1-2, with D unresolved. This CDR3 contains 13 residues. V was cut by 0 bases and J by 8 bases, with 10 bases left in between. Per germline, CDR1 MNHNS and CDR2 SASEGT. CDR3 sequence: CASSEAGEDGYTF. The CDR3 nucleotides are TGTGCCAGCAGTGAAGCGGGCGAGGACGGCTACACCTTC.

The V and J genes are TRBV12-3 or TRBV12-4 and TRBJ1-5, with 7 bases that match TRBD1. This CDR3 is 14 amino acids long. With V trimmed by 6 bases and J by 6 bases, 8 bases remained unmatched. CDR3 sequence: CASRERQGGQPQHF. In nucleotides, the CDR3 is TGTGCCAGCAGAGAAAGACAGGGAGGTCAGCCCCAGCATTTT.